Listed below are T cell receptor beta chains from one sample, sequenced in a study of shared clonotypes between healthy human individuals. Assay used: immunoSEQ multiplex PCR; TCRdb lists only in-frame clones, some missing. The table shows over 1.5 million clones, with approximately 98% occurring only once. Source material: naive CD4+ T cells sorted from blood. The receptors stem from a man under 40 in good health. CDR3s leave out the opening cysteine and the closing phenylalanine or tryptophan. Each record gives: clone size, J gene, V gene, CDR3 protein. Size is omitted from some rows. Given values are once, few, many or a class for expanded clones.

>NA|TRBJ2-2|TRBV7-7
ASSFSVTGELF
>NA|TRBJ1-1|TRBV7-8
ASSLERGREAF
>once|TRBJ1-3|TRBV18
ASSPAGGDLAGNTIY
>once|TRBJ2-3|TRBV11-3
ASSLGLAGEADTQY
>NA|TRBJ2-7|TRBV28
ASSNRGVTYEQY
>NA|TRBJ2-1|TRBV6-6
ASSTLGDAEQF
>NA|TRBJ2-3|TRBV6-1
ASSEERPGQGRLAQY
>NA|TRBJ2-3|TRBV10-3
ATSVGEREVSDTQY
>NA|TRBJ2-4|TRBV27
ASSPRVGLTKNIQY
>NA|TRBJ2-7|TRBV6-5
ASSYSTPTYEQY
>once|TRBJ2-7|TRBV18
ASSPTGPYEQY
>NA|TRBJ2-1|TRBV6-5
ASSYFAGAVLNEQF
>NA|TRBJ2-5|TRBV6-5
ASSLPGSEETQY
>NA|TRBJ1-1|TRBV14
ASSALRAGGTEAF
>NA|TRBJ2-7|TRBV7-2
ASSFGNYEQY
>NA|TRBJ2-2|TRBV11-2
ASSFPPNTGELF
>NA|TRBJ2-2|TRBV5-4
ASSSGLAKAGELF
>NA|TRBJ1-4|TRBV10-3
AISQTAPGEKLF
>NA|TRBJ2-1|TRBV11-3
ASSFNSYNEQF
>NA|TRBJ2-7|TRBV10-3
AISAGREQY
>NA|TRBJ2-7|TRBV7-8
ASSPQGSHYEQY
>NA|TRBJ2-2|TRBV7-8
ASSSITGELF
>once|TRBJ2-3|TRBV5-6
ASSPRRGTSTDTQY
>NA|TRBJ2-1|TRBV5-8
ASTRALHKQF
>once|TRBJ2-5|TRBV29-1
SVPVGGTETQY
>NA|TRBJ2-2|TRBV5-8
ASSPRDRAYTGELF
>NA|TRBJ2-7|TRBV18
ASSPGQVGGNYEQY
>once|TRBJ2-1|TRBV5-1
ASSLKVTSGTVGISSYNEQF
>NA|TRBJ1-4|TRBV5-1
ASSLDGTVGKLF
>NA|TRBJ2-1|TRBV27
ASSSPLQAYNEQF
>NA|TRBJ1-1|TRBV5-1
ASSLVAHTEAF
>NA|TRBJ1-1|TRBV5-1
ASSLETGPGAF
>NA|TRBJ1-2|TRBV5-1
ASSLDVPRGYT
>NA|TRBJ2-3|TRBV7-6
ASSLEMDTQY
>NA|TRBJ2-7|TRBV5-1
ASSLDPLAYEQY
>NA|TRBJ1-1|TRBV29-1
SAGTANTEAF
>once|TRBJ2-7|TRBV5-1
ASSLEGLPYEQY
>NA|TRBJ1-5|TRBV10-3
AIKGTGGNQPQH
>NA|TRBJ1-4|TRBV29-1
SVEVADRNEKLF
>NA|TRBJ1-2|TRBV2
ASSELGDGYT
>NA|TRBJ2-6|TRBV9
ASSVASSGRARLGANVLT
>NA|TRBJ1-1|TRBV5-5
ASSLRTGFMGTEAF
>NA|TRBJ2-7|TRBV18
ASSPRQESSYEQY
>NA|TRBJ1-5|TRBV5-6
ASSQQGNQPQH
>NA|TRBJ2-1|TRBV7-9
ASRNWTSGRARSYNEQF
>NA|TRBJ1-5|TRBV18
ASSPPSPGQPQH
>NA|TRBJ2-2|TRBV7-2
ASSPALTGELF
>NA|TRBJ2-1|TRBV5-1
ASSLDSRSSYNEQF
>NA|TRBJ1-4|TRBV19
ASNSGGGSEKLF
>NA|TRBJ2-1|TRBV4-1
ASSRGLEQF